A selection of T cell receptor beta chains follows, all from one sample in a study of T cell responses to AZD1222 COVID-19 vaccine. Method: immunoSEQ multiplex PCR; TCRdb's copy keeps in-frame clones and lacks some. The sample gives more than 140,000 clones, more than 70% of which show up once; under 2.5% is in the top ten. Sample: peripheral blood, taken on day 0 of AZD1222 vaccination. The receptors stem from an adult in good health. Each CDR3 is given with its conserved first and last residue. The order of the fields is CDR3 length, D gene, V gene, J gene, clone size, CDR3 DNA, CDR3 protein. D genes are given only for firm matches. Expanded clones get a size class; other rows say once, few or many, or leave the size out.

14	TRBD1	TRBV6-6	TRBJ2-1	-	TGTGCCAGCACCACCCACGGGACAGGAAGGGAGCAGTTCTTC	CASTTHGTGREQFF
14	-	TRBV29-1	TRBJ2-2	-	TGCAGCGTCGGAGGGGGGGCTTTCACCGGGGAGCTGTTTTTT	CSVGGGAFTGELFF
13	-	TRBV19	TRBJ1-2	-	TGTGCCAGTAACAAGGCCGCTAACTATGGCTACACCTTC	CASNKAANYGYTF
16	TRBD1	TRBV5-6	TRBJ1-1	-	TGTGCCAGCAGCTTGGACAGGGGGCTACCGAACACTGAAGCTTTCTTT	CASSLDRGLPNTEAFF
16	TRBD2	TRBV5-6	TRBJ2-7	-	TGTGCCAGCAGCGAGGGACTAGCGGGAGGTGGGGACGAGCAGTACTTC	CASSEGLAGGGDEQYF
17	TRBD2	TRBV11-3	TRBJ2-1	-	TGTGCCAGCAGCTTAGGTCTCCTAGCGGCCTCCTACAATGAGCAGTTCTTC	CASSLGLLAASYNEQFF
16	TRBD2	TRBV6-2/TRBV6-3	TRBJ2-1	-	TGTGCCAGCAGTTCCCGGAGAGCGGGAGGGCTACATGAGCAGTTCTTC	CASSSRRAGGLHEQFF
13	TRBD1	TRBV7-2	TRBJ2-1	once	TGTGCCAGCAGCTTAACCGGGACAGGGAAGCAGTTCTTC	CASSLTGTGKQFF
16	TRBD2	TRBV7-2	TRBJ2-5	-	TGTGCCAGCAGCTTCGGACTAGCGGGCTTTAAAGAGACCCAGTACTTC	CASSFGLAGFKETQYF
13	-	TRBV12-3/TRBV12-4	TRBJ2-2	few	TGTGCCAGCAGTTTCGAGGCCACCGGGGAGCTGTTTTTT	CASSFEATGELFF